Listed below are T cell receptor beta chains from one sample, sequenced in a study of beta chain features in type 1 diabetes. This table comes from immunoSEQ multiplex PCR, and its TCRdb copy is limited to in-frame clones, with some not included. The sample includes 640,000 or so clones, 13% seen only once; the top ten take 0.022%. The sequenced material came from naive CD4+ T cells from blood. These receptors all stem from a man between 18 and 35 years old with type 1 diabetes. The CDR3 runs from the conserved cysteine through the conserved F or W. The D gene is left open where the match is weak. Clone size is not always given. Where it is, it says once, few, many or a class for expanded clones.

clone size: few; J gene: TRBJ2-7; D gene: TRBD2; V gene: TRBV2; CDR3 protein: CASRLSGTTEQYF; CDR3 DNA: TGTGCCAGCAGACTTAGCGGGACCACGGAGCAGTACTTC
clone size: NA; J gene: TRBJ2-5; D gene: TRBD2; V gene: TRBV9; CDR3 protein: CASRKGLAGVETQYF; CDR3 DNA: TGTGCCAGCAGGAAAGGACTAGCGGGGGTGGAGACCCAGTACTTC
clone size: NA; J gene: TRBJ1-1; D gene: NA; V gene: TRBV25-1; CDR3 protein: CASSNTGIYTEAFF; CDR3 DNA: TGTGCCAGCAGTAATACAGGGATTTACACTGAAGCTTTCTTT
clone size: few; J gene: TRBJ2-1; D gene: NA; V gene: TRBV7-3; CDR3 protein: CASSLTWNNEQFF; CDR3 DNA: TGTGCCAGCAGCTTAACGTGGAACAATGAGCAGTTCTTC
clone size: NA; J gene: TRBJ1-2; D gene: NA; V gene: TRBV28; CDR3 protein: CASHTGANDGYTF; CDR3 DNA: TGTGCCAGCCATACCGGGGCAAATGACGGCTACACCTTC
clone size: few; J gene: TRBJ2-1; D gene: NA; V gene: TRBV4-1; CDR3 protein: CASSQEEPRYNEQFF; CDR3 DNA: TGCGCCAGCAGCCAAGAGGAGCCCCGGTACAATGAGCAGTTCTTC
clone size: few; J gene: TRBJ2-3; D gene: NA; V gene: TRBV7-2; CDR3 protein: CASSSRTDTQYF; CDR3 DNA: TGTGCCAGCAGCTCCCGCACAGATACGCAGTATTTT
clone size: NA; J gene: TRBJ2-3; D gene: NA; V gene: TRBV6-5; CDR3 protein: CASSSRGTLTDTQYF; CDR3 DNA: TGTGCCAGCAGTTCACGGGGGACCCTCACAGATACGCAGTATTTT
clone size: NA; J gene: TRBJ1-5; D gene: NA; V gene: TRBV6-1; CDR3 protein: CASTVVGQPQHF; CDR3 DNA: TGTGCCAGCACCGTAGTTGGGCAGCCCCAGCATTTT
clone size: NA; J gene: TRBJ2-5; D gene: NA; V gene: TRBV6-5; CDR3 protein: CASSEEPGETQYF; CDR3 DNA: TGTGCCAGCAGTGAAGAACCTGGTGAGACCCAGTACTTC
clone size: few; J gene: TRBJ1-4; D gene: NA; V gene: TRBV29-1; CDR3 protein: CSVEWTDATNEKLFF; CDR3 DNA: TGCAGCGTTGAATGGACAGATGCAACTAATGAAAAACTGTTTTTT
clone size: few; J gene: TRBJ2-2; D gene: NA; V gene: TRBV2; CDR3 protein: CASSEHGGGNTGELFF; CDR3 DNA: TGTGCCAGCAGTGAACACGGTGGGGGGAACACCGGGGAGCTGTTTTTT
clone size: few; J gene: TRBJ2-3; D gene: NA; V gene: TRBV13; CDR3 protein: CASRGETQYF; CDR3 DNA: TGTGCCAGCCGAGGGGAAACGCAGTATTTT
clone size: few; J gene: TRBJ1-1; D gene: NA; V gene: TRBV29-1; CDR3 protein: CSVDLGGSPEAFF; CDR3 DNA: TGCAGCGTGGACCTGGGGGGATCCCCTGAAGCTTTCTTT
clone size: NA; J gene: TRBJ1-2; D gene: NA; V gene: TRBV30; CDR3 protein: CAWRPPGPFYGYTF; CDR3 DNA: TGTGCCTGGAGACCCCCGGGACCTTTCTATGGCTACACCTTC
clone size: NA; J gene: TRBJ2-5; D gene: TRBD1; V gene: TRBV2; CDR3 protein: CASSERGQKKETQYF; CDR3 DNA: TGTGCCAGCAGTGAAAGGGGACAGAAAAAAGAGACCCAGTACTTC
clone size: few; J gene: TRBJ2-5; D gene: NA; V gene: TRBV5-1; CDR3 protein: CASSLASDETQYF; CDR3 DNA: TGCGCCAGCAGCTTGGCCAGTGATGAGACCCAGTACTTC
clone size: few; J gene: TRBJ2-2; D gene: NA; V gene: TRBV2; CDR3 protein: CATRTGELFF; CDR3 DNA: TGTGCCACCCGAACCGGGGAGCTGTTTTTT
clone size: few; J gene: TRBJ1-2; D gene: NA; V gene: TRBV5-6; CDR3 protein: CASSGTGPHLNYGYTF; CDR3 DNA: TGTGCCAGCAGCGGGACGGGACCTCACCTAAACTATGGCTACACCTTC
clone size: NA; J gene: TRBJ1-2; D gene: NA; V gene: TRBV25-1; CDR3 protein: CASSELGGTNYGYTF; CDR3 DNA: TGTGCCAGCAGTGAATTGGGAGGGACAAACTATGGCTACACCTTC
clone size: NA; J gene: TRBJ2-1; D gene: NA; V gene: TRBV6-1; CDR3 protein: CASSAGPSINNEQFF; CDR3 DNA: TGTGCCAGCAGTGCGGGACCTTCAATCAACAATGAGCAGTTCTTC
clone size: NA; J gene: TRBJ1-1; D gene: NA; V gene: TRBV7-9; CDR3 protein: CASSFDRGWTEAFF; CDR3 DNA: TGTGCCAGCAGCTTTGATCGGGGATGGACTGAAGCTTTCTTT
clone size: NA; J gene: TRBJ2-3; D gene: NA; V gene: TRBV25-1; CDR3 protein: CASSGVRTDTQYF; CDR3 DNA: TGTGCCAGCAGTGGGGTAAGGACAGATACGCAGTATTTT
clone size: NA; J gene: TRBJ1-4; D gene: TRBD1; V gene: TRBV7-9; CDR3 protein: CASSPRTGWEEKLFF; CDR3 DNA: TGTGCCAGCAGCCCGCGGACAGGGTGGGAGGAAAAACTGTTTTTT
clone size: few; J gene: TRBJ2-2; D gene: NA; V gene: TRBV21-1; CDR3 protein: CASSKVDFGPPGKRTGELFF; CDR3 DNA: TGTGCCAGCAGCAAAGTCGACTTTGGGCCGCCGGGGAAAAGGACCGGGGAGCTGTTTTTT
clone size: NA; J gene: TRBJ2-1; D gene: NA; V gene: TRBV6-5; CDR3 protein: CASSYPFQGEQFF; CDR3 DNA: TGTGCCAGCAGTTACCCATTTCAAGGGGAGCAGTTCTTC
clone size: NA; J gene: TRBJ1-1; D gene: NA; V gene: TRBV6-1; CDR3 protein: CASSEGTLNTEAFF; CDR3 DNA: TGTGCCAGCAGTGAGGGGACATTGAACACTGAAGCTTTCTTT
clone size: NA; J gene: TRBJ1-3; D gene: NA; V gene: TRBV30; CDR3 protein: CAWSSGRLNTIYF; CDR3 DNA: TGTGCCTGGAGCTCAGGACGGTTAAACACCATATATTTT
clone size: few; J gene: TRBJ2-1; D gene: TRBD1; V gene: TRBV27; CDR3 protein: CASRPQGAWYNEQFF; CDR3 DNA: TGTGCCAGCAGACCACAGGGGGCTTGGTACAATGAGCAGTTCTTC
clone size: few; J gene: TRBJ1-2; D gene: NA; V gene: TRBV7-9; CDR3 protein: CASSPDGGEFYGYTF; CDR3 DNA: TGTGCCAGCAGCCCTGACGGGGGCGAGTTCTATGGCTACACCTTC
clone size: few; J gene: TRBJ2-5; D gene: NA; V gene: TRBV10-3; CDR3 protein: CAISESRESETQYF; CDR3 DNA: TGTGCCATCAGTGAGTCGAGGGAATCAGAGACCCAGTACTTC
clone size: NA; J gene: TRBJ1-6; D gene: NA; V gene: TRBV7-9; CDR3 protein: CASSFALIGASPLHF; CDR3 DNA: TGTGCCAGCAGTTTTGCCCTAATTGGAGCCTCACCCCTCCACTTT
clone size: few; J gene: TRBJ1-4; D gene: TRBD1; V gene: TRBV29-1; CDR3 protein: CSAGGQGANEKLFF; CDR3 DNA: TGCAGCGCCGGGGGACAGGGGGCAAATGAAAAACTGTTTTTT
clone size: NA; J gene: TRBJ1-1; D gene: NA; V gene: TRBV7-9; CDR3 protein: CASSLPRTEAFF; CDR3 DNA: TGTGCCAGCAGCCTCCCCCGTACTGAAGCTTTCTTT
clone size: few; J gene: TRBJ2-5; D gene: TRBD1; V gene: TRBV30; CDR3 protein: CAWSAGGETQYF; CDR3 DNA: TGTGCCTGGAGTGCAGGGGGAGAGACCCAGTACTTC
clone size: once; J gene: TRBJ1-6; D gene: NA; V gene: TRBV7-8; CDR3 protein: CASSSTRVLNSPLHF; CDR3 DNA: TGTGCCAGCAGTTCCACCCGGGTTCTCAATTCACCCCTCCACTTT
clone size: NA; J gene: TRBJ1-2; D gene: NA; V gene: TRBV9; CDR3 protein: CASSPSRTDYGYTF; CDR3 DNA: TGTGCCAGCAGCCCTAGCAGGACGGACTATGGCTACACCTTC
clone size: NA; J gene: TRBJ2-7; D gene: TRBD2; V gene: TRBV10-3; CDR3 protein: CAISAGGRGLREQYF; CDR3 DNA: TGTGCCATCAGTGCGGGAGGGCGGGGACTGAGGGAGCAGTACTTC
clone size: NA; J gene: TRBJ2-7; D gene: TRBD1; V gene: TRBV4-2; CDR3 protein: CASSQDPLTGAYEQYF; CDR3 DNA: TGTGCCAGCAGCCAAGATCCTCTTACAGGGGCCTACGAGCAGTACTTC
clone size: NA; J gene: TRBJ1-1; D gene: NA; V gene: TRBV29-1; CDR3 protein: CSLEGTGKPEAFF; CDR3 DNA: TGCAGCCTGGAGGGCACAGGGAAGCCTGAAGCTTTCTTT
clone size: few; J gene: TRBJ2-3; D gene: NA; V gene: TRBV7-9; CDR3 protein: CASSFTSDTQYF; CDR3 DNA: TGTGCCAGCAGTTTTACTAGTGATACGCAGTATTTT
clone size: few; J gene: TRBJ1-5; D gene: NA; V gene: TRBV9; CDR3 protein: CASSVGTSSNQPQHF; CDR3 DNA: TGTGCCAGCAGCGTAGGGACATCTAGCAATCAGCCCCAGCATTTT
clone size: NA; J gene: TRBJ2-7; D gene: TRBD1; V gene: TRBV7-6; CDR3 protein: CASIAGTELYEQYF; CDR3 DNA: TGTGCCAGCATCGCCGGGACAGAGCTCTACGAGCAGTACTTC
clone size: NA; J gene: TRBJ1-2; D gene: TRBD1; V gene: TRBV27; CDR3 protein: CASSLDPYRGPYGYTF; CDR3 DNA: TGTGCCAGCAGTTTAGACCCGTACAGGGGGCCCTATGGCTACACCTTC
clone size: few; J gene: TRBJ2-2; D gene: TRBD1; V gene: TRBV5-1; CDR3 protein: CASSLTGVYTGELFF; CDR3 DNA: TGCGCCAGCAGCTTAACAGGGGTGTACACCGGGGAGCTGTTTTTT
clone size: few; J gene: TRBJ1-3; D gene: TRBD1; V gene: TRBV28; CDR3 protein: CASSGQGFNTIYF; CDR3 DNA: TGTGCCAGCAGTGGACAGGGGTTCAACACCATATATTTT
clone size: NA; J gene: TRBJ1-2; D gene: TRBD1; V gene: TRBV30; CDR3 protein: CAWRLTGGNYGYTF; CDR3 DNA: TGTGCCTGGAGGCTTACAGGGGGGAACTATGGCTACACCTTC
clone size: NA; J gene: TRBJ1-2; D gene: NA; V gene: TRBV4-1; CDR3 protein: CASNEVLGEPNYGYTF; CDR3 DNA: TGCGCCAGCAATGAAGTTTTAGGGGAACCCAACTATGGCTACACCTTC
clone size: few; J gene: TRBJ1-2; D gene: TRBD1; V gene: TRBV2; CDR3 protein: CASSTTGGSGYTF; CDR3 DNA: TGTGCCAGCAGTACAACAGGGGGCTCTGGCTACACCTTC
clone size: NA; J gene: TRBJ1-2; D gene: NA; V gene: TRBV30; CDR3 protein: CAWSLGPGNGYTF; CDR3 DNA: TGTGCCTGGAGTTTAGGCCCAGGGAATGGCTACACCTTC
clone size: few; J gene: TRBJ1-5; D gene: NA; V gene: TRBV10-3; CDR3 protein: CAISLASSNQPQHF; CDR3 DNA: TGTGCCATCAGTCTTGCCAGTTCCAATCAGCCCCAGCATTTT
clone size: few; J gene: TRBJ2-2; D gene: NA; V gene: TRBV5-1; CDR3 protein: CASSSNTGELFF; CDR3 DNA: TGCGCCAGCAGCTCGAACACCGGGGAGCTGTTTTTT
clone size: NA; J gene: TRBJ1-5; D gene: NA; V gene: TRBV6-7; CDR3 protein: CASSSGHHSNQPQHF; CDR3 DNA: TGTGCCAGCAGTTCGGGACATCATAGCAATCAGCCCCAGCATTTT